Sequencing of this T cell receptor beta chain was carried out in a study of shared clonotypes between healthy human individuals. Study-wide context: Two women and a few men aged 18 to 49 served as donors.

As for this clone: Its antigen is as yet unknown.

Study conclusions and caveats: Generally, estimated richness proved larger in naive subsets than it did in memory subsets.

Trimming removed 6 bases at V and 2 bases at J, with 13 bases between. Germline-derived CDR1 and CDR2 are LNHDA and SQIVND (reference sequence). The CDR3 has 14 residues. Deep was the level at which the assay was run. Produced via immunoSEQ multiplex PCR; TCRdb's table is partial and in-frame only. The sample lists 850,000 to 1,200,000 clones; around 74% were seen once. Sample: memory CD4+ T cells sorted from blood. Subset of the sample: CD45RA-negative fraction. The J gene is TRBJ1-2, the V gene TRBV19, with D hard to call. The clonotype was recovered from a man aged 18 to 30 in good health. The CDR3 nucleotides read TGTGCCAGTAGCCAAGGGCCAACCAACTATGGCTACACCTTC. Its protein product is CASSQGPTNYGYTF.